This T cell receptor (beta chain) was observed in a study of cytomegalovirus exposure and HLA in healthy donors. The wider study: Out of 398 genotyped donors, 81% belonged to the Caucasian-associated ancestry cluster.

Worth noting for this clone: Its antigen remains unidentified.

Overall study findings and caveats: Within an earlier analysis, most TCR beta V segments proved productive either about 90% or about 30% of the time. V- and J-gene trimming of TCR beta was linked (in a later analysis) to a missense DCLRE1C variant. In a later analysis, parvovirus B19, influenza, CMV and Epstein-Barr virus appeared linked to several top co-occurrence clusters.

In the PCR, 60 Vbeta and 13 Jbeta primers were used. Method: immunoSEQ multiplex PCR; TCRdb's copy keeps in-frame clones and lacks some. This sample's table has some 75,000 clones. Trimming removed 0 bases at V and 5 bases at J, with 11 bases between. From germline, CDR1 is KGHSH and CDR2 LQKENI. There are 15 residues in the CDR3. This receptor was taken from a boy aged 5-17 years in good health and CMV-seronegative. The specimen was PBMCs. This chain uses TRBV18 with TRBJ2-4; D is perhaps TRBD2 (5 bases). The CDR3 here is CASSPPFSGENIQYF. CDR3 in DNA: TGTGCCAGCTCACCACCCTTTTCCGGGGAAAACATTCAGTACTTC. The full variable domain, its missing parts supplied by reference TRBV18 and TRBJ2-4, is NAGVMQNPRHLVRRRGQEARLRCSPMKGHSHVYWYRQLPEEGLKFMVYLQKENIIDESGMPKERFSAEFPKEGPSILRIQQVVRGDSAAYFCASSPPFSGENIQYFGAGTRLSVL.